Detailed here is one TCR beta chain. Participants had their cohort set by participant-reported clinical history. The data derive from a study of blood T cell repertoires in COVID-19. Libraries were prepared by immunoSEQ multiplex PCR; TCRdb keeps only in-frame clonotypes and omits some of them. The sample consists of a few hundred thousand clones, 80% to 90% of them appearing once. Sequenced: PBMCs or T cells enriched from blood (not recorded which). This receptor was taken from a woman between 18 and 29 years old who had recovered from COVID-19.

In DNA, the CDR3 is TGCGCCAGCAGCTGGTGGGGGACTAGCGGTGTCTACGAGCAGTACTTC. Amino acid sequence: CASSWWGTSGVYEQYF. The rearrangement uses TRBV5-1 and TRBJ2-7, with 11 bases that match TRBD2. The CDR3 totals 16 residues. V gave up 3 bases and J gave up 3 bases; unmatched junction bases: 8. The germline V gene has CDR1 SGHRS and CDR2 YFSETQ. The variable domain in full, with the rest retrieved from reference TRBV5-1 and TRBJ2-7, is KAGVTQTPRYLIKTRGQQVTLSCSPISGHRSVSWYQQTPGQGLQFLFEYFSETQRNKGNFPGRFSGRQFSNSRSEMNVSTLELGDSALYLCASSWWGTSGVYEQYFGPGTRLTVT.